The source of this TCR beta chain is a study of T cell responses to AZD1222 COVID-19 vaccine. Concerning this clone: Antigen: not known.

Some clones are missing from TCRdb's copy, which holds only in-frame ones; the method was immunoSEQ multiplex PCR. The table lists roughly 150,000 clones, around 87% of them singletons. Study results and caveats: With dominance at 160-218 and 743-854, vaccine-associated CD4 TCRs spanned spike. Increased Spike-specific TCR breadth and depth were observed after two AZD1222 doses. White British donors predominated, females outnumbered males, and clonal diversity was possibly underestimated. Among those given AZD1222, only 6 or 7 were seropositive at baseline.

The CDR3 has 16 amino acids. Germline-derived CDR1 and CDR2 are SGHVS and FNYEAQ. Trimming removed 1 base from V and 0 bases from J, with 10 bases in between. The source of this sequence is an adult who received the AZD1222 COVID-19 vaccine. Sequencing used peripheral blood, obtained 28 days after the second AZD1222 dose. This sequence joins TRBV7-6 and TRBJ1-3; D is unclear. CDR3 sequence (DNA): TGTGCCAGCAGCTTAGGGGAGCTTCTCTCTGGAAACACCATATATTTT. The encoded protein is CASSLGELLSGNTIYF.